Listed here is a single T cell receptor (beta chain). V was clipped by 6 bases and J by 9 bases, with 17 bases between them. Germline-derived CDR1 and CDR2 are MNHEY and SVGAGI. This CDR3 spans 13 amino acids. These data are taken from a study of technical replicates of blood from several donors. Profiled with immunoSEQ multiplex PCR; TCRdb holds only in-frame clones, not every one. This table has about 80,000 clones, around nine tenths appearing once. This chain connects TRBV6-5 to TRBJ2-5; a weak D match, TRBD2 (5 bases). This clonotype was obtained from a human donor in good health. The sequencing input was T cells isolated from PBMCs. The CDR3 coding sequence is TGTGCCAGCAGCCCTCCCCCCGGGGTAGCCCAGTACTTC. It yields the protein CASSPPPGVAQYF.